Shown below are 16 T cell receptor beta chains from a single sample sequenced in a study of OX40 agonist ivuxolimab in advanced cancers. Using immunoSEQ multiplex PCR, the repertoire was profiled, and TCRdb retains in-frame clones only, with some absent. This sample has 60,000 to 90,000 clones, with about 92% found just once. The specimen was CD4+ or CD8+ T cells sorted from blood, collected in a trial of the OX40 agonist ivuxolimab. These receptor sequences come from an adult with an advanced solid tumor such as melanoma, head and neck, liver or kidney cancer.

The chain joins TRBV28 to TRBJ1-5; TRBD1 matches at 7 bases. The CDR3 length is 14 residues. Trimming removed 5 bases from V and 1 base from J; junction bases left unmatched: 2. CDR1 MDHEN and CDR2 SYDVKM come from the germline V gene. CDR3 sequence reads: CASSGGGSNQPQHF. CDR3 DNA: TGTGCCAGCAGTGGAGGGGGCAGCAATCAGCCCCAGCATTTT.

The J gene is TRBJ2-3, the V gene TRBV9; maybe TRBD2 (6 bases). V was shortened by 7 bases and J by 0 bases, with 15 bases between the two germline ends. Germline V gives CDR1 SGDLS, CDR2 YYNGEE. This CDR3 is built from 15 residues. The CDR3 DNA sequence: TGTGCCAGCTCCAAGTCGGGGACTAGCACAGATACGCAGTATTTT. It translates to CASSKSGTSTDTQYF. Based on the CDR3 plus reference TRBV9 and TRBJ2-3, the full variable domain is DSGVTQTPKHLITATGQRVTLRCSPRSGDLSVYWYQQSLDQGLQFLIQYYNGEERAKGNILERFSAQQFPDLHSELNLSSLELGDSALYFCASSKSGTSTDTQYFGPGTRLTVL.

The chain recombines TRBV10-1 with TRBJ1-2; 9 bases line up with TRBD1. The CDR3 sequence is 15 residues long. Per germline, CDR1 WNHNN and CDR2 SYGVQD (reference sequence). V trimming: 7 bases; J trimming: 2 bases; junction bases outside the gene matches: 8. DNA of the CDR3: TGCGCCAGCAATCGAGGGGACAGGGAGAACTATGGCTACACCTTC. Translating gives CASNRGDRENYGYTF.

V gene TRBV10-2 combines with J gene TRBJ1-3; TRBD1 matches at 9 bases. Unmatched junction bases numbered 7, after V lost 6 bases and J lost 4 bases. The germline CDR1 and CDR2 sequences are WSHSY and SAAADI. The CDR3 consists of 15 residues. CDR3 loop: CASRSQGAGGNTIYF. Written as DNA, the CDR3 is TGCGCCAGCAGATCACAGGGGGCTGGCGGAAACACCATATATTTT.

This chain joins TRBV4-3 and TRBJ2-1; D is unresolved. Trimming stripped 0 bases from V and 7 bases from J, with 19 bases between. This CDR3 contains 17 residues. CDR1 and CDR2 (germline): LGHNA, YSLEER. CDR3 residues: CASSQEIMGTPLNEQFF. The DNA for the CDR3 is TGCGCCAGCAGCCAAGAAATTATGGGAACACCGTTGAATGAGCAGTTCTTC.

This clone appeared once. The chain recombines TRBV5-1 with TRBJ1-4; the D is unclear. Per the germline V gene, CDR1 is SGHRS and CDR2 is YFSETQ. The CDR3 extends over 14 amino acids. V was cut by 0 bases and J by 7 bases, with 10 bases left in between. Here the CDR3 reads CASSLASVGEKLFF. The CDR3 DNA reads TGCGCCAGCAGCTTGGCCTCGGTTGGTGAAAAACTGTTTTTT.

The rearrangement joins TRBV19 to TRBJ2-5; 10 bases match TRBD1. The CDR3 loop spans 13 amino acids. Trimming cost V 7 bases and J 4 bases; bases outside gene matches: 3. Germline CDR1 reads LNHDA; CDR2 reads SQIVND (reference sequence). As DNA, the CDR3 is TGTGCCAGTACCCGGACAGGGGGAGAGACCCAGTACTTC. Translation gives CASTRTGGETQYF. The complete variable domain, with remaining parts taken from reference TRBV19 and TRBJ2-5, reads DGGITQSPKYLFRKEGQNVTLSCEQNLNHDAMYWYRQDPGQGLRLIYYSQIVNDFQKGDIAEGYSVSREKKESFPLTVTSAQKNPTAFYLCASTRTGGETQYFGPGTRLLVL.

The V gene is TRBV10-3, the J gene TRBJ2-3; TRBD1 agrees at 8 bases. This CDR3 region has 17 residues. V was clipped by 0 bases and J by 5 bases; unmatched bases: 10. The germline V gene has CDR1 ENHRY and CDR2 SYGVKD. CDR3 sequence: CAISESTTGGRGDTQYF. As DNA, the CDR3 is TGTGCCATCAGTGAGTCCACAACAGGGGGTAGGGGAGATACGCAGTATTTT.

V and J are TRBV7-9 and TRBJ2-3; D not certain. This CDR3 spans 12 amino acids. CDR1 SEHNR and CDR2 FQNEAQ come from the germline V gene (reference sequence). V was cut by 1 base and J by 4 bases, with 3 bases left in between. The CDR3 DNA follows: TGTGCCAGCAGCTTAGAGGCAGATACGCAGTATTTT. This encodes CASSLEADTQYF.

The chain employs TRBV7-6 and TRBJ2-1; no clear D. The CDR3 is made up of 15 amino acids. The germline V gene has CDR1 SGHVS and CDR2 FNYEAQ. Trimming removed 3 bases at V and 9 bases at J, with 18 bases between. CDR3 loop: CASSFAGPGPSEQFF. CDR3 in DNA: TGTGCCAGCAGCTTTGCTGGACCAGGACCGAGTGAGCAGTTCTTC.

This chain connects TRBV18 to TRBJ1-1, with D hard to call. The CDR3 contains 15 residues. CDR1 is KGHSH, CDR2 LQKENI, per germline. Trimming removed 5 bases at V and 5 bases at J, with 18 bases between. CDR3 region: CASSSGRTGKTEAFF. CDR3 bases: TGTGCCAGCTCATCCGGGAGAACGGGAAAAACTGAAGCTTTCTTT.

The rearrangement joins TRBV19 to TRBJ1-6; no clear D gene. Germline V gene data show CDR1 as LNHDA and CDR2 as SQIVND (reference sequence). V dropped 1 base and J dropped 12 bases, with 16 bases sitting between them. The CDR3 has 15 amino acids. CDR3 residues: CASSIGQAGSQPLHF. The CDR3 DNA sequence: TGTGCCAGTAGTATAGGGCAGGCCGGCAGCCAACCCCTCCACTTT.

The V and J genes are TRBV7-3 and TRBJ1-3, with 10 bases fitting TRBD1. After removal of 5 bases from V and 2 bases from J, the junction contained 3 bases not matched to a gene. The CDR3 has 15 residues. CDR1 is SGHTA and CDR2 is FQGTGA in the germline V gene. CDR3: CASSRGQGTGNTIYF. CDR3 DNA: TGTGCCAGCAGCAGGGGACAGGGGACTGGAAACACCATATATTTT.

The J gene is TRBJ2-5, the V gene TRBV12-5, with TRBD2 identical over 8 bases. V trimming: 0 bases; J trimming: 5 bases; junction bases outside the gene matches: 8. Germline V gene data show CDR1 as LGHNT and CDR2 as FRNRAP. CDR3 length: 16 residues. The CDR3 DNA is TGTGCTAGTGGTTTGGTACGGGGGGGGCACAGGGAGACCCAGTACTTC. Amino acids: CASGLVRGGHRETQYF.

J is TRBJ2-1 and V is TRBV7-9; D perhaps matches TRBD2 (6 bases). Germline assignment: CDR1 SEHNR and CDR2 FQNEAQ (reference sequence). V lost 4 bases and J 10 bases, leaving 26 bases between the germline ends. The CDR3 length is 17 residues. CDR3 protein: CASSSGRSGTAMGEQFF. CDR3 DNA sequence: TGTGCCAGCAGCTCGGGTCGGTCCGGGACTGCTATGGGGGAGCAGTTCTTC.

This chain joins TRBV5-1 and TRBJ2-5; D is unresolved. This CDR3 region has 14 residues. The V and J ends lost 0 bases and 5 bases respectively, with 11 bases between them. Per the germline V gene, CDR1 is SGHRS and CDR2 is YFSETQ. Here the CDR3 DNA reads TGCGCCAGCAGCTTGGAGGGTCAAGGGGAGACCCAGTACTTC. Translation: CASSLEGQGETQYF.